A selection of T cell receptor beta chains follows, all from one sample in a study of vaccination effects on CD4 cells after COVID-19. No antigens are known for them. The repertoire was sequenced with immunoSEQ multiplex PCR; TCRdb's copy has only in-frame clones and lacks some. The table includes approximately 21,000 clones, 60% to 70% detected once. Sequenced material: CD4+ T cells from PBMCs cultured with HCoV-NL63 spike peptides, taken before COVID-19 vaccination. The receptors originated from a human donor who received a COVID-19 vaccine. The CDR3 runs from the conserved cysteine through the conserved F or W. The order of the fields is clone size, V gene, J gene, D gene, CDR3 DNA, CDR3 protein. A D gene is named only where the DNA matches it firmly. Clone size is given for some rows only: seen once, a few or many times, or a class if the clone is expanded.

>-|TRBV10-3|TRBJ2-7|-
TGTGCCATCAGTCCCTACCCCCGGGGAGACTTCTACGAGCAGTACTTC
CAISPYPRGDFYEQYF
>few|TRBV5-4|TRBJ2-4|TRBD1
TGTGCCAGCAGCACTACGGACAGGGCAAACATTCAGTACTTC
CASSTTDRANIQYF
>medium-sized|TRBV19|TRBJ1-3|-
TGTGCCAGTACCCCCCCGGGCGGGGGCAGTGGAAACACCATATATTTT
CASTPPGGGSGNTIYF
>-|TRBV3-1/TRBV3-2|TRBJ1-1|-
TGTGCCAGCAGCCAAGAATTCGGGACACCCAAGGGGACTGAAGCTTTCTTT
CASSQEFGTPKGTEAFF
>-|TRBV30|TRBJ2-2|TRBD1
TGTGCCTGGAGTGTATTAGGGACAGGAGCTAACACCGGGGAGCTGTTTTTT
CAWSVLGTGANTGELFF
>-|TRBV29-1|TRBJ2-7|TRBD2
TGCAGCGTTGACACTAGCGGGAGTTACTACGAGCAGTACTTC
CSVDTSGSYYEQYF
>few|TRBV11-2|TRBJ1-4|TRBD1
TGTGCCAGCAGCTTAGACCACAGGGGGGGGCGAGAAAAACTGTTTTTT
CASSLDHRGGREKLFF
>-|TRBV6-1|TRBJ2-3|TRBD2
TGTGCCAGCAGTGAGCGGGTCGCGGGGGGGGGCACAGATACGCAGTATTTT
CASSERVAGGGTDTQYF
>-|TRBV28|TRBJ2-6|-
TGTGCCAGCAGTTTGTCACAGGTTATCTCTGGGGCCAACGTCCTGACTTTC
CASSLSQVISGANVLTF
>medium-sized|TRBV6-5|TRBJ2-7|TRBD1
TGTGCCACCACCGGGACAGGGAGCAACTACGAGCAGTACTTC
CATTGTGSNYEQYF
>-|TRBV5-5|TRBJ2-7|TRBD2
TGTGCCAGCAGCTCCCGAGGACTAGCCTACGAGCAGTACTTC
CASSSRGLAYEQYF
>once|TRBV27|TRBJ2-4|-
TGTGCCAGCAGTTTATCGGGAGGAGTAAACATTCAGTACTTC
CASSLSGGVNIQYF
>few|TRBV5-6|TRBJ2-2|-
TGTGCCAGCAGCTCCTGGCGGGGTGGTCACACCGGGGAGCTGTTTTTT
CASSSWRGGHTGELFF
>-|TRBV10-2|TRBJ1-2|-
TGCGCCAGCAGTGAGTCCACCCCAGGGCTGGGCTATGGCTACACCTTC
CASSESTPGLGYGYTF
>-|TRBV10-3|TRBJ2-2|TRBD2
TGTGCCATCAGTGAGGGACTAGCTTTCACCGGGGAGCTGTTTTTT
CAISEGLAFTGELFF
>-|TRBV7-9|TRBJ1-2|-
TGTGCCAGCAGCTTAGAGGGGAGAAGCTATGGCTACACCTTC
CASSLEGRSYGYTF
>-|TRBV11-2|TRBJ1-6|TRBD1
TGTGCCAGCAGCTTACGGACAGGGCCCAATTCACCCCTCCACTTT
CASSLRTGPNSPLHF
>-|TRBV30|TRBJ1-1|TRBD1
TGTGCCTGGAGTGTCGGAACAGGGGGCCGGACTGAAGCTTTCTTT
CAWSVGTGGRTEAFF
>-|TRBV19|TRBJ2-2|-
TGTGGTACGAGACCGTCACAGAACACCGGGGAGCTGTTTTTT
CGTRPSQNTGELFF
>-|TRBV15|TRBJ2-7|-
TGTGCCACCAGCAGAGAGGAGGCAGGGCTCTCCTACGAGCAGTACTTC
CATSREEAGLSYEQYF
>large|TRBV3-1/TRBV3-2|TRBJ2-4|TRBD1
TGTGCCAGCAGCGTGGACAGGGGGAAAAACATTCAGTACTTC
CASSVDRGKNIQYF
>-|TRBV11-2|TRBJ1-1|TRBD1
TGTGCCAGCAGCCCCCAGGGGGGGGTCACTGAAGCTTTCTTT
CASSPQGGVTEAFF
>once|TRBV2|TRBJ1-5|-
TGTGCCAGCAGTGTAGAGGGGCATAGCAATCAGCCCCAGCATTTT
CASSVEGHSNQPQHF
>few|TRBV4-1|TRBJ2-2|-
TGCGCCAGCAGCCAAGTGAGCGGCAGGGAGCGGGGGGAGCTGTTTTTT
CASSQVSGRERGELFF
>few|TRBV6-1|TRBJ1-3|-
TGTGCCAGCAGTGAACGTACGGTCTCCTCTGGAAACACCATATATTTT
CASSERTVSSGNTIYF
>once|TRBV6-6|TRBJ2-1|TRBD2
TGTGCCAGCAGTTACGGGACAGCGGGGGGGAATGAGCAGTTCTTC
CASSYGTAGGNEQFF
>few|TRBV11-3|TRBJ2-1|-
TGTGCCAGCAGCTTAGATCAATCAGGGTCTTCCTCCTACAATGAGCAGTTCTTC
CASSLDQSGSSSYNEQFF
>-|TRBV19|TRBJ1-2|TRBD1
TGTGCCAGTAGCGACTGGACGACAGGGGCGGATGGCTACACCTTC
CASSDWTTGADGYTF
>-|TRBV5-4|TRBJ2-1|-
TGTGCCAGCAGCTACAGACAGCCATACAATGAGCAGTTCTTC
CASSYRQPYNEQFF
>-|TRBV7-2|TRBJ2-2|-
TGTGCCAGCAGCTTCACGCAGGGTTCCGCCGGGGAGCTGTTTTTT
CASSFTQGSAGELFF
>-|TRBV7-6|TRBJ1-2|TRBD1
TGTGCCAGCAGCGTAGGCCAGGGACAGGGGGGTTCGAACTATGGCTACACCTTC
CASSVGQGQGGSNYGYTF
>few|TRBV5-1|TRBJ2-7|TRBD1
TGCGCCAGCAGCGCAGGGACAGGGGGTTTCCTTTCCTACGAGCAGTACTTC
CASSAGTGGFLSYEQYF
>-|TRBV11-2|TRBJ2-7|TRBD2
TGTGCCAGCGATGCCGGGACTAGCGGGTCCCACGAGCAGTACTTC
CASDAGTSGSHEQYF
>few|TRBV5-4|TRBJ1-5|-
TGTGCCAGCAGCCCGGATCCAGGGGCGTTTCAGCCCCAGCATTTT
CASSPDPGAFQPQHF
>-|TRBV27|TRBJ2-1|-
TGTGCCAGCAGCTCCTTTGGGGGGTTCTACAATGAGCAGTTCTTC
CASSSFGGFYNEQFF
>-|TRBV6-1|TRBJ1-2|TRBD1
TGTGCCAGCAGTGAATCGGACAGGGGAGGGTATGGCTACACCTTC
CASSESDRGGYGYTF
>-|TRBV2|TRBJ1-2|-
TGTGCCAGCACCCCCCGGCGGGGGGGGCACTATGGCTACACCTTC
CASTPRRGGHYGYTF
>few|TRBV5-4|TRBJ2-5|TRBD2
TGTGCCAGCAGCCCGGGACTAGCGGGAGGGCCGGAGGAGACCCAGTACTTC
CASSPGLAGGPEETQYF
>-|TRBV2|TRBJ1-2|-
TGTGCCAGCACGGGGGTATTGGCTAACTATGGCTACACCTTC
CASTGVLANYGYTF
>-|TRBV7-8|TRBJ2-6|TRBD2
TGTGCCAGCAGCCTAATTACCGGGGGGGGCCGATTTGGGGCCAACGTCCTGACTTTC
CASSLITGGGRFGANVLTF
>-|TRBV12-5|TRBJ2-5|TRBD1
TGTGCTAGTGGTTGGGGCAGGGGGCTAGAGACCCAGTACTTC
CASGWGRGLETQYF
>few|TRBV7-9|TRBJ1-3|-
TGTGCCAGCAGCTTGATACTCCTTTTGCCGGGAAACACCATATATTTT
CASSLILLLPGNTIYF
>few|TRBV7-7|TRBJ2-5|-
TGTGCCAGCAGCTTAGGAAGACTAGTGTTGGGAGAGACCCAGTACTTC
CASSLGRLVLGETQYF
>-|TRBV5-1|TRBJ1-2|-
TGCGCCAGCAGCTTCTCAGTTGCTAACTATGGCTACACCTTC
CASSFSVANYGYTF
>-|TRBV5-4|TRBJ2-6|-
TGTGCCAGCAGCTTGGATAGCTCTGGGGCCAACGTCCTGACTTTC
CASSLDSSGANVLTF